The entry below gives a single TCR beta chain sequence along with its context. Its matching antigen is unknown. Isolation of CD4+ naive, central memory, regulatory and stem cell-like memory cells was achieved by sorting via CD45RO/CCR7/CD25/CD127/CD95/CD27. The isolated RNA, all of it, was reverse transcribed, so expressed TCRB transcripts were what got sequenced. Read counts averaged approximately 3.6 million for samples of naive, central memory and regulatory T cells. Measured with immunoSEQ multiplex PCR; TCRdb has only the in-frame clones, and not every one. The sample records more than 550,000 clones, around 15% being singletons. This entry is derived from a study of beta chain features in type 1 diabetes. General observations from the study: All four CD4+ subsets of Type 1 diabetes patients contained TCRB CDR3s that were moderately but significantly shorter.

The sequencing sample was made of naive CD4+ T cells from blood. The origin of this receptor is a man aged 18 to 30 with type 1 diabetes.

CDR3 sequence: CAWSVRGGPGIGKTQYF. The CDR3 bases are TGTGCCTGGAGTGTACGGGGCGGGCCCGGAATTGGGAAGACCCAGTACTTC. The chain is built from TRBV30 and TRBJ2-5; TRBD1 or TRBD2 may be the D gene (5 bases each). The CDR3 spans 17 residues. Trimming cost V 0 bases and J 6 bases, with 23 bases left between them. Germline loops: CDR1 GTSNPN, CDR2 SVGIG (reference sequence).